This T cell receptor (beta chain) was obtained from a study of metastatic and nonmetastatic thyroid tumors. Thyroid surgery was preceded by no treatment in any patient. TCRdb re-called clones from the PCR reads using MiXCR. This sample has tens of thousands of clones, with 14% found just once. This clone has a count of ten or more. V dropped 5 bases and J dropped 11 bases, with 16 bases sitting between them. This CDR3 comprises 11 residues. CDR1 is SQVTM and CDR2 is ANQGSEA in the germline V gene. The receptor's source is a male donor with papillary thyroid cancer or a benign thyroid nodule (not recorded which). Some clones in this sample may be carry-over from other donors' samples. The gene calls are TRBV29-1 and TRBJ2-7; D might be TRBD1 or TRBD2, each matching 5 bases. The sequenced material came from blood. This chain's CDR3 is CSVPLGTMEYF. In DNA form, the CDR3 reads TGCAGCGTTCCCCTGGGGACCATGGAGTACTTC.